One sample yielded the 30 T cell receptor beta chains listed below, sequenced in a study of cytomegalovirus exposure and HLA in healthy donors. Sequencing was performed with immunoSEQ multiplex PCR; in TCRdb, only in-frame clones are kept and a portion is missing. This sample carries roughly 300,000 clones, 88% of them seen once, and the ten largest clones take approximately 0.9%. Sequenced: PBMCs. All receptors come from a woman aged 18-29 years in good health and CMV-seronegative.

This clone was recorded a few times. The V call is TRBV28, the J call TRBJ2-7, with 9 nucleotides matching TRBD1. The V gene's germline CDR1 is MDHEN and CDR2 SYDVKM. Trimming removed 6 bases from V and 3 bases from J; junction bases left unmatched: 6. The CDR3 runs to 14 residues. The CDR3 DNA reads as TGTGCCAGCAGGCCAGGGGACAGGGTCTACGAGCAGTACTTC. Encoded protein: CASRPGDRVYEQYF.

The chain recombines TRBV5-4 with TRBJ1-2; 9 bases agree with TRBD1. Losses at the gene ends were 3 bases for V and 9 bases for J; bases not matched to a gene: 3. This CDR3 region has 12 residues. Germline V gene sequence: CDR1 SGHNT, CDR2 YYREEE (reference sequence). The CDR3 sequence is CASSSGTGSYTF. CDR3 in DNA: TGTGCCAGCAGCTCCGGGACAGGGAGCTACACCTTC.

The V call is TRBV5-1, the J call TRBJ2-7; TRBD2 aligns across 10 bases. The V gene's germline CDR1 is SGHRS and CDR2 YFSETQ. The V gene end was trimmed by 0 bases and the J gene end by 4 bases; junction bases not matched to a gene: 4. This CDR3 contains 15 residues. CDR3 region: CASSLGASGSYEQYF. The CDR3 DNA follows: TGCGCCAGCAGCTTGGGGGCTAGCGGGAGTTACGAGCAGTACTTC.

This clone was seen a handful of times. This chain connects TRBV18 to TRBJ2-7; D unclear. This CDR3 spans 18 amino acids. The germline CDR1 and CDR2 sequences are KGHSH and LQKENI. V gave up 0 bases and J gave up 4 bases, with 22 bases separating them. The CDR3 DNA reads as TGTGCCAGCTCACCACCTTACTCCGACAAGTTCAACAAATACGAGCAGTACTTC. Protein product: CASSPPYSDKFNKYEQYF.

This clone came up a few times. DNA for the CDR3: TGTGCCTGGAGTGAAGGGGGCGTGGGGGGCTACACCTTC. Translation gives CAWSEGGVGGYTF. The chain has TRBV30 and TRBJ1-2, with 7 bases lining up with TRBD1. V shed 1 base and J 8 bases; nucleotides not matched to a gene: 7. Germline V gives CDR1 GTSNPN, CDR2 SVGIG (reference sequence). The CDR3 sequence is 13 residues long.

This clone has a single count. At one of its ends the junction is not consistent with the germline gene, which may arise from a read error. As DNA, the CDR3 is TGCGCCAGCACCCAAATGCTAGCGGGAACGAATGAGCAGTTCTTC. Translated: CASTQMLAGTNEQFF. The chain couples TRBV4-1 to TRBJ2-1; 9 nucleotides align to TRBD2. Germline V gives CDR1 MGHRA, CDR2 YSYEKL. CDR3 length equals 15 residues.

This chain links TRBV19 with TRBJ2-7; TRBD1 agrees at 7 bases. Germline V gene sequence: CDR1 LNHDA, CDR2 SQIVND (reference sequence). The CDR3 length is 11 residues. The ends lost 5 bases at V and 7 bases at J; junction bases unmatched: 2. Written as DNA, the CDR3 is TGTGCCAGTAGTGACAGGGTAGAGCAGTACTTC. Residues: CASSDRVEQYF.

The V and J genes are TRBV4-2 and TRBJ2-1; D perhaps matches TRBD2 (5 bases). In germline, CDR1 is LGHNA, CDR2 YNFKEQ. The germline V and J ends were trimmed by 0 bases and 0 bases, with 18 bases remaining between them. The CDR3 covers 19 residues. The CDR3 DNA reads TGTGCCAGCAGCCAAGATAATTCAGACTACCTGAGCTCCTACAATGAGCAGTTCTTC. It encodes CASSQDNSDYLSSYNEQFF.

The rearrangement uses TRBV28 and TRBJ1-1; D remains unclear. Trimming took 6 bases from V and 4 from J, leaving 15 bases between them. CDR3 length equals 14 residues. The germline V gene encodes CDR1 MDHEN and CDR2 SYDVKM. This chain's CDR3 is CASSPTGVITEAFF. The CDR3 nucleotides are TGTGCCAGCAGCCCCACGGGAGTTATCACTGAAGCTTTCTTT.

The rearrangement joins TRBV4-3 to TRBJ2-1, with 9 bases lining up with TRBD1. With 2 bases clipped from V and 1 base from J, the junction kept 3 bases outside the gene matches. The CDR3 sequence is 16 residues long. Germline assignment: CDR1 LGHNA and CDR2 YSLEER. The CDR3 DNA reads TGCGCCAGCAGCCAACCCGGGACAGGGTCCTACAATGAGCAGTTCTTC. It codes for CASSQPGTGSYNEQFF.

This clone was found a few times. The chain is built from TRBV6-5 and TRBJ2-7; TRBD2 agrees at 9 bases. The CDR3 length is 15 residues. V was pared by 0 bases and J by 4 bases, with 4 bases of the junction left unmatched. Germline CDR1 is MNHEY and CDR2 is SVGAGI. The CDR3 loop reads CASSYSSGSRYEQYF. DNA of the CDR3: TGTGCCAGCAGTTACTCTAGCGGGAGCAGATACGAGCAGTACTTC.

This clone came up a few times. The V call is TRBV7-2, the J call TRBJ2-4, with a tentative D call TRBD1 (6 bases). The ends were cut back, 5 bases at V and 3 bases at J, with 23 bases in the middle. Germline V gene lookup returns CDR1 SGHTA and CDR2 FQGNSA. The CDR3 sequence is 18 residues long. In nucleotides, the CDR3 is TGTGCCAGCAGCCCCCCGTCAGGGGTTGCCTCAGTCAAAAACATTCAGTACTTC. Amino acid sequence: CASSPPSGVASVKNIQYF.

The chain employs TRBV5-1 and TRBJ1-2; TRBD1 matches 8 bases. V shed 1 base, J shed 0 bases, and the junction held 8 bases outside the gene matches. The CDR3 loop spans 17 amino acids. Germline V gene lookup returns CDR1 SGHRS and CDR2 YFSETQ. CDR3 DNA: TGCGCCAGCAGCTTGCCCCTTCGACAGGGGCCTAACTATGGCTACACCTTC. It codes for CASSLPLRQGPNYGYTF.

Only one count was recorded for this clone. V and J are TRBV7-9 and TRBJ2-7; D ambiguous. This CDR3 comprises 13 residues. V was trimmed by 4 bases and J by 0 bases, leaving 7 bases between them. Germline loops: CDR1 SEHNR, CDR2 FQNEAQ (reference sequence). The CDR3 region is CASSSFYSYEQYF. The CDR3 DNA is TGTGCCAGCAGCTCTTTCTACTCCTACGAGCAGTACTTC.

CDR3: CATSRVAGLSYNEQFF. The CDR3 nucleotides are TGTGCCACCAGCAGAGTAGCGGGCCTTTCCTACAATGAGCAGTTCTTC. The chain recombines TRBV15 with TRBJ2-1; TRBD2 aligns across 7 bases. Germline CDR1 and CDR2: LNHNV and YYDKDF (reference sequence). This CDR3 has 16 amino acids. V trimming: 1 base; J trimming: 1 base; junction bases outside the gene matches: 4.

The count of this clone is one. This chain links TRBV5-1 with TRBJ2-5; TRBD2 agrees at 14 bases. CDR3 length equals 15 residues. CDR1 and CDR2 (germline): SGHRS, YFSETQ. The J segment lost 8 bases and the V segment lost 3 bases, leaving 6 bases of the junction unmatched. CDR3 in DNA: TGCGCCAGCAGCTCCGCCGGGACTAGCGGGAGCACCCAGTACTTC. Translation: CASSSAGTSGSTQYF.

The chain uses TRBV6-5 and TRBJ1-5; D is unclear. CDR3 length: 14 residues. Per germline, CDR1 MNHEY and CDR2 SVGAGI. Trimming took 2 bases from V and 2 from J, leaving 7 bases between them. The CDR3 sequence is CASSYGAGNQPQHF. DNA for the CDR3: TGTGCCAGCAGTTACGGTGCGGGCAATCAGCCCCAGCATTTT.

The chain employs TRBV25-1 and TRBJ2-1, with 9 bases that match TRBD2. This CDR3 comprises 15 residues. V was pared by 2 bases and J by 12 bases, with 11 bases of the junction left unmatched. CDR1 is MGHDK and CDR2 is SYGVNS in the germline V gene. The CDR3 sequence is CASSEGGGLAPGQFF. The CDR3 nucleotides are TGTGCCAGCAGTGAAGGGGGTGGACTAGCGCCTGGGCAGTTCTTC. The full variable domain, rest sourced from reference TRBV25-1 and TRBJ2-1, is EADIYQTPRYLVIGTGKKITLECSQTMGHDKMYWYQQDPGMELHLIHYSYGVNSTEKGDLSSESTVSRIRTEHFPLTLESARPSHTSQYLCASSEGGGLAPGQFFGPGTRLTVL.

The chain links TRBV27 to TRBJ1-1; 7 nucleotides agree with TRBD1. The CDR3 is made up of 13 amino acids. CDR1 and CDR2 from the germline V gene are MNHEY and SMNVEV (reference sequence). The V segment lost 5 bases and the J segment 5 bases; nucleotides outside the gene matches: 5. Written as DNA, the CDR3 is TGTGCCAGCAGTCAGGGGGTTGCGACTGAAGCTTTCTTT. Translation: CASSQGVATEAFF.

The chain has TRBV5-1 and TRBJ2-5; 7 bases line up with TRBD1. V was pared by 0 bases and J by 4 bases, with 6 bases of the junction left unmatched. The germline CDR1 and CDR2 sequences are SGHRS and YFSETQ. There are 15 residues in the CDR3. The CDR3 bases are TGCGCCAGCAGCTTGGCGACAGGGTTCGGAGAGACCCAGTACTTC. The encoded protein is CASSLATGFGETQYF.

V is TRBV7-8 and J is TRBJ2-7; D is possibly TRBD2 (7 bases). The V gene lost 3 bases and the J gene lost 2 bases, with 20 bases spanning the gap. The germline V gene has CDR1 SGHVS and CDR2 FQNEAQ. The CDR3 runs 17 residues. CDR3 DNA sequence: TGTGCCAGCAGCTTCCGCGAATTAGGGGGGGCCACCTACGAGCAGTACTTC. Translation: CASSFRELGGATYEQYF.

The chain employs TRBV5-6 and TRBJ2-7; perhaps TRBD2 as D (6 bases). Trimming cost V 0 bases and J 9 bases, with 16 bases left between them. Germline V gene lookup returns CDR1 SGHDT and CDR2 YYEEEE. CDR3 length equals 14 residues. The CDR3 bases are TGTGCCAGCAGCTTGGCGGGAGAGGGTCGGCGGCAGTACTTC. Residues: CASSLAGEGRRQYF.

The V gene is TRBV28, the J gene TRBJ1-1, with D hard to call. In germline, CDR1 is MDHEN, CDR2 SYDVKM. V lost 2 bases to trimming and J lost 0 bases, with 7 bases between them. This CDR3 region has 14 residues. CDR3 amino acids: CASSLSIMNTEAFF. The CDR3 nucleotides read TGTGCCAGCAGTTTAAGCATAATGAACACTGAAGCTTTCTTT.

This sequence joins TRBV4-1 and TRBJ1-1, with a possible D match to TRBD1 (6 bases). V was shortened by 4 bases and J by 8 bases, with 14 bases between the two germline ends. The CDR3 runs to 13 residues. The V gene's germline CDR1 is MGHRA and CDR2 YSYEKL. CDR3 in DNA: TGCGCCAGCAGCCTCGGACAGCCTGGCGAAGCTTTCTTT. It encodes CASSLGQPGEAFF.

In nucleotides, the CDR3 is TGTGCCAGCAGCTTGCAGAGATTTGGACAGGGGGATTCCTATGGCTACACCTTC. Protein sequence: CASSLQRFGQGDSYGYTF. The chain combines TRBV7-2 with TRBJ1-2; TRBD1 agrees at 10 bases. Unmatched junction bases numbered 14, after V lost 3 bases and J lost 4 bases. The length of the CDR3 is 18 residues. Germline CDR1 is SGHTA and CDR2 is FQGNSA.

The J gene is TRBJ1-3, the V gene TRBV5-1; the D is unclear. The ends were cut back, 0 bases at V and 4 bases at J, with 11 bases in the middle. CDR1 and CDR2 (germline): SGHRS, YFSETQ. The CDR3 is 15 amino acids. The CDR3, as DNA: TGCGCCAGCAGCTTGGTGTCCGGGGTGGGAAACACCATATATTTT. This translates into CASSLVSGVGNTIYF.

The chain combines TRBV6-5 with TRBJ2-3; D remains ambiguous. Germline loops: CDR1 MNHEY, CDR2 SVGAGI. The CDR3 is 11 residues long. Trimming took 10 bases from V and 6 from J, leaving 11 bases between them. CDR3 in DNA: TGTGCCACCCTCTCCAGGGATACGCAGTATTTT. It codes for CATLSRDTQYF.

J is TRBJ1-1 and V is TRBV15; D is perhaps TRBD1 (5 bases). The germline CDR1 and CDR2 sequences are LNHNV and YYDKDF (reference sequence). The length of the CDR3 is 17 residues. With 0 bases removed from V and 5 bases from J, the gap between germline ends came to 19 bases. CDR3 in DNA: TGTGCCACCAGCAGAGACCATTCGACAGACCTGAGGACTGAAGCTTTCTTT. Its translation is CATSRDHSTDLRTEAFF. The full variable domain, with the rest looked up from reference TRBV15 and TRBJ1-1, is DAMVIQNPRYQVTQFGKPVTLSCSQTLNHNVMYWYQQKSSQAPKLLFHYYDKDFNNEADTPDNFQSRRPNTSFCFLDIRSPGLGDTAMYLCATSRDHSTDLRTEAFFGQGTRLTVV.

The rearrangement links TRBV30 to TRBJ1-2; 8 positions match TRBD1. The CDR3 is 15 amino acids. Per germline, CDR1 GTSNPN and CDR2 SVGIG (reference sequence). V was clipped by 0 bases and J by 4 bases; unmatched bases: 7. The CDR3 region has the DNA TGTGCCTGGAGTGTACCTCAGGGGGCGAGCTATGGCTACACCTTC. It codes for CAWSVPQGASYGYTF.

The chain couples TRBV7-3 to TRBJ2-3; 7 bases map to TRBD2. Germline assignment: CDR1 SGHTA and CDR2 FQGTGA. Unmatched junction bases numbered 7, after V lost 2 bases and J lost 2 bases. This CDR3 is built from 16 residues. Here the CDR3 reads CASSLAGVHPTDTQYF. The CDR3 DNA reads TGTGCCAGCAGCTTAGCGGGAGTCCACCCCACAGATACGCAGTATTTT. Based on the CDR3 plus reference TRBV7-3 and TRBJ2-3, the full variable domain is GAGVSQTPSNKVTEKGKYVELRCDPISGHTALYWYRQSLGQGPEFLIYFQGTGAADDSGLPNDRFFAVRPEGSVSTLKIQRTERGDSAVYLCASSLAGVHPTDTQYFGPGTRLTVL.